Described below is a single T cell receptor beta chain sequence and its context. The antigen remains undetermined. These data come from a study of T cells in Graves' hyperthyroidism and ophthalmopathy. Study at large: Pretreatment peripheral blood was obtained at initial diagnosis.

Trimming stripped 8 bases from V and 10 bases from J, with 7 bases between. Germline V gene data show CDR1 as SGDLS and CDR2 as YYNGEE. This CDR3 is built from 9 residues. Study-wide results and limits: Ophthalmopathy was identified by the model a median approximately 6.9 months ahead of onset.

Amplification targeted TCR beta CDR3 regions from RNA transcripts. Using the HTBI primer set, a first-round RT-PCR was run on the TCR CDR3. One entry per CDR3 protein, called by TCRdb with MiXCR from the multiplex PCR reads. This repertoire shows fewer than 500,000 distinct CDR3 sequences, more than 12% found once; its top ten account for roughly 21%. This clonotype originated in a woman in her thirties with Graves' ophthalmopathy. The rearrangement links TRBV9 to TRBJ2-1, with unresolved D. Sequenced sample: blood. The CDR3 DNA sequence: TGTGCCAGTTTTAAGGAGCAGTTCTTC. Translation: CASFKEQFF.